The clone carrying this T cell receptor beta chain appeared a few times. Its matching antigen is unknown. The record originates from a study of T cells after yellow fever vaccination. Study context: Preparation used SMART-Seq v4 Ultra Low Input for the low-cell-number fractions. Study results and limitations: Across the CD4 and CD8 compartments, a small share of clonotypes was present in both. The bulk population could contribute abundant contaminating clonotypes to FACS-sorted repertoires. On re-exposure, the response was weaker but peaked faster, at day 5 versus 15.

The CDR3 is 15 amino acids. Germline lookup yields CDR1 LGHNA and CDR2 YSLEER. The V gene end was trimmed by 4 bases and the J gene end by 2 bases; junction bases not matched to a gene: 5. Each CDR3 protein is one row after TCRdb ran MiXCR on the 5' RACE reads. The sample has 300,000 to 400,000 distinct CDR3 sequences; about an eighth are singletons. The source was CD4+ T cells sorted from PBMCs, collected 15 days after the yellow fever booster vaccination. This sequence originates from a man younger than 35 who received the YFV17D yellow fever vaccine. The chain joins TRBV4-3 to TRBJ1-3, with 7 bases fitting TRBD1. The CDR3 nucleotides are TGCGCCAGCAGCCGGGCCGGGACAGCTGGAAACACCATATATTTT. Translation gives CASSRAGTAGNTIYF.